This TCR beta chain was recovered during a study of T cells in Graves' hyperthyroidism and ophthalmopathy. Study-wide context: Staff took peripheral blood when the initial diagnosis was made, before any treatment began.

CDR3 length: 17 residues. The V segment lost 4 bases and the J segment 0 bases; nucleotides outside the gene matches: 11. Germline lookup yields CDR1 SGHDT and CDR2 YYEEEE. A few counts support this clonotype. PBMCs were collected from an approximately 9.3 ml volume of fresh peripheral blood. Amplification targeted TCR beta CDR3 regions from RNA transcripts. A first-round RT-PCR of the TCR CDR3 used the HTBI primer set. TCRdb ran MiXCR on the multiplex PCR reads and lists one entry per CDR3 protein. The sample has some 400,000 distinct CDR3 sequences, approximately 13% seen once; the top ten hold around 21%.

The chain links TRBV5-6 to TRBJ1-1, with 8 bases matching TRBD1. Sequenced input: blood. This receptor was obtained from a young man with Graves' hyperthyroidism that later progressed to Graves' ophthalmopathy. CDR3: CASSHTARTGLNTEAFF. The CDR3 DNA sequence: TGTGCCAGCAGCCATACGGCCAGGACAGGGTTGAACACTGAAGCTTTCTTT.